This TCR beta chain was captured in a study of shared clonotypes between healthy human individuals. Whole-study results and caveats: Shared clonotypes across all four donors exceeded non-shared ones in generation probability. Clonotype sharing across four donors was observed for 5% to 6.5% of naive CD4 clonotypes.

Sequencing used immunoSEQ multiplex PCR; TCRdb keeps in-frame clones, though not all of them. The data show 1.6 million or so clones, 96% seen once. In regard to this clone: The target antigen is unknown.

The CD4+ fraction was divided into a CD45RA+ naive subset and a CD45RA-negative memory subset. Trimming cost V 0 bases and J 4 bases, with 18 bases left between them. Germline CDR1 LGHNA, CDR2 YSLEER. The CDR3 covers 17 residues. The chain uses TRBV4-3 and TRBJ1-2; D possibly corresponds to TRBD1 (5 bases). The clonotype originates from a man under 40 in good health. Sequencing used naive CD4+ T cells sorted from blood. Stated subset: CD45RA+ positively selected. Written as DNA, the CDR3 is TGCGCCAGCAGCCAAGAGGCGCGGGGCAGAGACATCTATGGCTACACCTTC. This translates into CASSQEARGRDIYGYTF.